This record concerns one T cell receptor (beta chain) sequence. This entry is derived from a study of T cell responses to AZD1222 COVID-19 vaccine. CDR3 size: 13 residues. Between the trimmed V and J ends, which lost 5 bases and 0 bases, there was a span of 5 bases. Looked up from germline, CDR1 is MDHEN and CDR2 is SYDVKM. TCRdb keeps only in-frame clones here, not all; method: immunoSEQ multiplex PCR. The sample has tens of thousands of clones; 80% to 85% are singletons. The TCR originated in an adult in good health. Sequences were derived from peripheral blood, sampled on day 0 of AZD1222 vaccination. The chain carries TRBV28 and TRBJ2-4; D gene unclear. The DNA of the CDR3 is TGTGCCAGCAGTCGTGGAGCCAAAAACATTCAGTACTTC. Translation gives CASSRGAKNIQYF.